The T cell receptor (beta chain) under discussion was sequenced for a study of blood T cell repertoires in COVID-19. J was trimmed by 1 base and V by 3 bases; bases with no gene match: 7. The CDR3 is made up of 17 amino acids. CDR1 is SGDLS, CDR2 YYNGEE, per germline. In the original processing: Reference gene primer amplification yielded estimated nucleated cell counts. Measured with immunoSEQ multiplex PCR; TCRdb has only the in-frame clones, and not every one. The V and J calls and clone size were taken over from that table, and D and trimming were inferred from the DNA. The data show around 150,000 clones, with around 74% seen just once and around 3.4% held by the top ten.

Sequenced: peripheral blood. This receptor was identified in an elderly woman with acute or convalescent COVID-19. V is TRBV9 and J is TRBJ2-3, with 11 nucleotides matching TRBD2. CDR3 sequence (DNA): TGTGCCAGCAGCGAGGTAGCGGGGGGGCGGGGCACAGATACGCAGTATTTT. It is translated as CASSEVAGGRGTDTQYF.